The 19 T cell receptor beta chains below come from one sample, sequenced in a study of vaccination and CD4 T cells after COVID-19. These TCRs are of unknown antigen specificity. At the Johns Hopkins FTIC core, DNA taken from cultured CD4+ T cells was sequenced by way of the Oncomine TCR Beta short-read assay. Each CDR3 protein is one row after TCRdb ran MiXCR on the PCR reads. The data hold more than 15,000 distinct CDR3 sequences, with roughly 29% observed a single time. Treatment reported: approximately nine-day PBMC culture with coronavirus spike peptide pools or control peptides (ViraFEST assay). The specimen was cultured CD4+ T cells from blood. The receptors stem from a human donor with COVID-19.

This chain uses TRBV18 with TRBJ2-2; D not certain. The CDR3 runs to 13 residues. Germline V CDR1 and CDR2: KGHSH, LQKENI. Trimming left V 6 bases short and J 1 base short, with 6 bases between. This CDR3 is CASSPLNTGELFF. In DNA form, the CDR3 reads TGTGCCAGCTCGCCTCTGAACACCGGGGAGCTGTTTTTT.

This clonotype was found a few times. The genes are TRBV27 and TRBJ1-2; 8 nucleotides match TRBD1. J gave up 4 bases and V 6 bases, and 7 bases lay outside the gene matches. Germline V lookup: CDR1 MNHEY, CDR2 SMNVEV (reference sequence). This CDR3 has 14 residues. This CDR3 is CASRMQGAGYGYTF. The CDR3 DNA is TGTGCCAGCAGAATGCAGGGGGCGGGCTATGGCTACACCTTC.

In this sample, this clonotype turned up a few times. CDR3 nucleotides: TGTGCCAGCAGTGAATCATCCGTCGGAACCTTACGGAATGAGCAGTTCTTC. It yields the protein CASSESSVGTLRNEQFF. This rearrangement joins TRBV6-1 to TRBJ2-1; D unresolved. The CDR3 covers 17 residues. Germline-derived CDR1 and CDR2 are MNHNS and SASEGT. V was clipped by 2 bases and J by 7 bases, with 21 bases between them.

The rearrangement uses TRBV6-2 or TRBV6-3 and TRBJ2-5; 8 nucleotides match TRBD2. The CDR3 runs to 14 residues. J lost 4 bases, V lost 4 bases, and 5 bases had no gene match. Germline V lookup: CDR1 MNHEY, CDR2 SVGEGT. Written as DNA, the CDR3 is TGTGCCAGCAGTTCCCGGGGGGGCCGAGAGACCCAGTACTTC. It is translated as CASSSRGGRETQYF.

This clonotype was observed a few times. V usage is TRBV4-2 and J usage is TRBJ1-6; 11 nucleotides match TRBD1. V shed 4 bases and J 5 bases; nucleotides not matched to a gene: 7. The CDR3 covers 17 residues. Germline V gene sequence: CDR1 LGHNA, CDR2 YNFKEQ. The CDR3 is CASSLRDRGTNNSPLHF. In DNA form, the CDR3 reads TGTGCCAGCAGCCTTCGGGACAGGGGGACTAATAATTCACCCCTCCACTTT.

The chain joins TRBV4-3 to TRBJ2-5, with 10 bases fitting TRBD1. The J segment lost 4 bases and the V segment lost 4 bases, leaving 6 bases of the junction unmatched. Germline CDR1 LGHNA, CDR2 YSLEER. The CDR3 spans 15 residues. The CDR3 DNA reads TGCGCCAGCAGCCCGGGACAGGGGTTTACAGAGACCCAGTACTTC. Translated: CASSPGQGFTETQYF.

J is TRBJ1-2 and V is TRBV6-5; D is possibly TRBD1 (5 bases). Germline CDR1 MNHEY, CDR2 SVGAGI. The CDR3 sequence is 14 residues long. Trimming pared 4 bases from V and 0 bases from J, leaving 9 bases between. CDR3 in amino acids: CASSSLGANYGYTF. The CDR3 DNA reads TGTGCCAGCAGTTCCTTGGGGGCTAACTATGGCTACACCTTC.

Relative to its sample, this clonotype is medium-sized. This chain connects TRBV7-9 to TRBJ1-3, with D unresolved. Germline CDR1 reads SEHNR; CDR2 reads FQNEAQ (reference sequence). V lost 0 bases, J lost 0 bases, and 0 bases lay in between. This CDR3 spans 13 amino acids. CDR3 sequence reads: CASSLASGNTIYF. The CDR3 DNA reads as TGTGCCAGCAGCTTAGCCTCTGGAAACACCATATATTTT.

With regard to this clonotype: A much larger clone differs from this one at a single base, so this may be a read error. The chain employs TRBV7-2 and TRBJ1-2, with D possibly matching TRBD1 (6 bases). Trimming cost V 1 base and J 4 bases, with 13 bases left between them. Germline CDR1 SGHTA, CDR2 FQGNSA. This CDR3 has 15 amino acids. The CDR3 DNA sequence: TGTGCCAGCAGCTTAGGCATGACAGGTCCCTATGGCTACACCTTC. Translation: CASSLGMTGPYGYTF. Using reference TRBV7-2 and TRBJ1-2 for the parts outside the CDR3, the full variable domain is GAGVSQSPSNKVTEKGKDVELRCDPISGHTALYWYRQSLGQGLEFLIYFQGNSAPDKSGLPSDRFSAERTGGSVSTLTIQRTQQEDSAVYLCASSLGMTGPYGYTFGSGTRLTVV.

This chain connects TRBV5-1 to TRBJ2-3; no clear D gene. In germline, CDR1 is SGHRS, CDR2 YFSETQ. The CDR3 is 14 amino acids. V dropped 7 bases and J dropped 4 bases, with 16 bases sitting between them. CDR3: CASGSGAPPDTQYF. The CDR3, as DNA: TGCGCCAGCGGGTCGGGCGCCCCCCCAGATACGCAGTATTTT.

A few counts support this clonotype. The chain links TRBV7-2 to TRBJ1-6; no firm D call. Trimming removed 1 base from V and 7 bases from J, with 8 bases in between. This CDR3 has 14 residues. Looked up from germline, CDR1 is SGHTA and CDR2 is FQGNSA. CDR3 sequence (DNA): TGTGCCAGCAGCTTAGTTATCTCGAATTCACCCCTCCACTTT. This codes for CASSLVISNSPLHF.

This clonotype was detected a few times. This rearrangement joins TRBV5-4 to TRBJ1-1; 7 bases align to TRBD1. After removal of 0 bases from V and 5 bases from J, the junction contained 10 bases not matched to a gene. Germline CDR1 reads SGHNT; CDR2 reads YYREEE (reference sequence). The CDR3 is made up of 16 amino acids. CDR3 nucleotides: TGTGCCAGCAGCTTGGGGGGAAAGACAGGGTGGACTGAAGCTTTCTTT. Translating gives CASSLGGKTGWTEAFF.

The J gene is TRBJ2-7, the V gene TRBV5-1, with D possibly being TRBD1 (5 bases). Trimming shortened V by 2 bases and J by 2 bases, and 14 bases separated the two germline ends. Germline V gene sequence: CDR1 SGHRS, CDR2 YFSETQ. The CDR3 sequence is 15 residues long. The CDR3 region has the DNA TGCGCCAGCAGCTTTACCTCAGGGTCGGCCTACGAGCAGTACTTC. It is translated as CASSFTSGSAYEQYF.

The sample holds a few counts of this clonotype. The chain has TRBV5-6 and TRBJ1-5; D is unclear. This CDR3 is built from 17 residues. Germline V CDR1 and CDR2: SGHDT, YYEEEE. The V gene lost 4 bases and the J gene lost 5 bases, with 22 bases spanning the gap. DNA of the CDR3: TGTGCCAGCAGCGCGAGCCGGGGTCAGGCTGGGGATCAGCCCCAGCATTTT. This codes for CASSASRGQAGDQPQHF. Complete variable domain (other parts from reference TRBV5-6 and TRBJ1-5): DAGVTQSPTHLIKTRGQQVTLRCSPKSGHDTVSWYQQALGQGPQFIFQYYEEEERQRGNFPDRFSGHQFPNYSSELNVNALLLGDSALYLCASSASRGQAGDQPQHFGDGTRLSIL.

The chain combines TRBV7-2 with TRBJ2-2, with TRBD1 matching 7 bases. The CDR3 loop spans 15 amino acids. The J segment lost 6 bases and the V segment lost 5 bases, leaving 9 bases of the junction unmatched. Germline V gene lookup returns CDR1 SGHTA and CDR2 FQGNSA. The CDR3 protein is CASSLSTTGAGELFF. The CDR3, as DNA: TGTGCCAGCAGCCTTAGTACTACAGGGGCCGGGGAGCTGTTTTTT.

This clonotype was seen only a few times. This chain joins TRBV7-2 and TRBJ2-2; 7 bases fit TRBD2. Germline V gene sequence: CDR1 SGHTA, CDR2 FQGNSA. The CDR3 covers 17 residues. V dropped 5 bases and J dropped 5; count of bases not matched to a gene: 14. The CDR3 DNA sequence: TGTGCCAGCAGCCAAAGCGGGACGGGGCCACGGACCGGGGAGCTGTTTTTT. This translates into CASSQSGTGPRTGELFF.

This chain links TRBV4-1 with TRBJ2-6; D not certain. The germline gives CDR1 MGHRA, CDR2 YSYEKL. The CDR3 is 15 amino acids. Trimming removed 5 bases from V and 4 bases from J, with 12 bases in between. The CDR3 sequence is CASSSHGTGANVLTF. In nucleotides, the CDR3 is TGCGCCAGCAGCAGTCACGGAACCGGGGCCAACGTCCTGACTTTC.

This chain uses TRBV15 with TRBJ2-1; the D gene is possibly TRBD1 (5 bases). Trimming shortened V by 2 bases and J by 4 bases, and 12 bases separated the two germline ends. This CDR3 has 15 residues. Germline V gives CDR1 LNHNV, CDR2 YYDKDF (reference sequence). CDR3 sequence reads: CATSRRQSPYNEQFF. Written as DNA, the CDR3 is TGTGCCACCAGCAGAAGACAGTCACCGTACAATGAGCAGTTCTTC.

CDR3 in DNA: TGTGCCAGCAGCTTAGACGGGGGATTCGGGACCGGGGAGCTGTTTTTT. Its translation: CASSLDGGFGTGELFF. The rearrangement uses TRBV7-2 and TRBJ2-2; possible D gene TRBD2, 6 bases. Germline CDR1 reads SGHTA; CDR2 reads FQGNSA. V was trimmed by 1 base and J by 5 bases, leaving 14 bases between them. The length of the CDR3 is 16 residues. Filled out from reference TRBV7-2 and TRBJ2-2, the complete variable domain reads GAGVSQSPSNKVTEKGKDVELRCDPISGHTALYWYRQSLGQGLEFLIYFQGNSAPDKSGLPSDRFSAERTGGSVSTLTIQRTQQEDSAVYLCASSLDGGFGTGELFFGEGSRLTVL.